Reported below is one TCR beta chain. Its antigen is as yet unknown. This entry belongs to a study of response to subunit inactivated influenza vaccine. TCRdb independently ran MiXCR on the RT-PCR reads; one entry per CDR3 protein. The table has around 580,000 distinct CDR3 sequences, approximately 12% seen once. V lost 5 bases, J lost 10 bases, and 17 bases stayed unmatched. Germline V lookup: CDR1 SEHNR, CDR2 FQNEAQ (reference sequence). This CDR3 has 16 amino acids. Findings of the study overall: The authors proposed limited new T cell recruitment per seasonal influenza vaccination.

The material was PBMCs from blood, obtained on the day of vaccination. The TCR was taken from a man aged 50 or older who received an inactivated influenza vaccine. The gene calls are TRBV7-9 and TRBJ2-1, with 7 bases identical to TRBD1. The chain's CDR3 is CASSPARTGIHVEQFF. The CDR3, as DNA: TGTGCCAGCAGCCCGGCTCGGACAGGAATACATGTCGAGCAGTTCTTC.